Listed below are T cell receptor beta chains from one sample, sequenced in a study of blood T cell repertoires in COVID-19. Clones were sequenced by immunoSEQ multiplex PCR, and TCRdb holds only the in-frame ones, with some missing. This table has under 95,000 clones, about 83% appearing once. Specimen: peripheral blood. All receptors derive from a man aged 55 to 70 with acute or convalescent COVID-19. CDR3s include the opening cysteine and the closing phenylalanine or tryptophan. The D gene is left open where the match is weak. Clone size is shown for a subset of rows, as once, few, many or a class of expanded clone.

clone_size	d_call	j_call	v_call	cdr3_aa	cdr3_nt
once	TRBD1	TRBJ1-6	TRBV11-1	CASSARTGRDSPLHF	TGTGCCAGCAGCGCCCGGACAGGGCGGGATTCACCCCTCCACTTT
.	.	TRBJ1-1	TRBV10-3	CAKNREMNTEAFF	TGTGCCAAAAACAGGGAAATGAACACTGAAGCTTTCTTT
.	.	TRBJ1-2	TRBV6-2/TRBV6-3	CASSYRQAGYGYTF	TGTGCCAGCAGTTACAGACAGGCGGGCTATGGCTACACCTTC
.	TRBD1	TRBJ1-5	TRBV7-8	CASSLGNGQVSNQPQHF	TGTGCCAGCAGCTTAGGGAACGGACAGGTGAGCAATCAGCCCCAGCATTTT
.	TRBD2	TRBJ2-5	TRBV7-7	CASSVRLANQETQYF	TGTGCTAGCAGCGTTAGACTAGCGAACCAAGAGACCCAGTACTTC
.	.	TRBJ2-6	TRBV6-1	CASSGGGSSSGANVLTF	TGTGCCAGCAGTGGAGGCGGGTCCAGCTCTGGGGCCAACGTCCTGACTTTC
.	TRBD2	TRBJ2-3	TRBV7-3	CASSSSGTSVSDTQYF	TGTGCCAGCAGCTCCTCCGGGACTAGCGTTTCAGATACGCAGTATTTT
.	TRBD2	TRBJ2-5	TRBV24-1	CATSETSGGAEETQYF	TGTGCCACCAGTGAGACTAGCGGGGGGGCGGAAGAGACCCAGTACTTC
.	.	TRBJ2-7	TRBV5-1	CASSLTTRRDTPSRAVYEQYF	TGCGCCAGCAGCTTGACCACTCGACGGGACACTCCAAGTCGGGCCGTCTACGAGCAGTACTTC
.	TRBD2	TRBJ2-5	TRBV3-1/TRBV3-2	CASSPGLAGRETQYF	TGTGCCAGCAGCCCAGGACTAGCGGGGAGAGAGACCCAGTACTTC
.	.	TRBJ1-4	TRBV6-1	CASSDRGKFLSKPTNEKLFF	TGTGCCAGCAGTGACAGGGGAAAATTTCTCTCAAAGCCAACTAATGAAAAACTGTTTTTT
.	TRBD2	TRBJ2-3	TRBV9	CASSAQGLAGPDTQYF	TGTGCCAGCAGCGCCCAGGGACTAGCGGGGCCAGATACGCAGTATTTT
.	TRBD1	TRBJ2-7	TRBV13	CASSHAGTGGAGEQYF	TGTGCCAGCAGCCATGCCGGGACAGGGGGTGCCGGCGAGCAGTACTTC
few	.	TRBJ2-7	TRBV28	CATAREGTSREQYF	TGTGCCACGGCGAGGGAAGGCACCTCCCGCGAGCAGTACTTC
.	TRBD2	TRBJ2-3	TRBV19	CASSSTGLVSDTQYF	TGTGCCAGTAGTAGCACGGGACTAGTATCAGATACGCAGTATTTT
.	TRBD2	TRBJ2-5	TRBV3-1/TRBV3-2	CASSQERAGGPQTQYF	TGTGCCAGCAGCCAAGAACGAGCGGGGGGGCCTCAGACCCAGTACTTC
.	TRBD2	TRBJ2-7	TRBV6-6	CASRELAGVPYEQYF	TGTGCCAGCAGAGAACTAGCGGGGGTTCCCTACGAGCAGTACTTC
.	.	TRBJ2-1	TRBV18	CASSDRLETSMHEQFF	TGTGCCAGCTCAGATCGACTCGAAACTAGTATGCATGAGCAGTTCTTC
.	TRBD1	TRBJ2-1	TRBV5-1	CASSLVGQDYNEQFF	TGCGCCAGCAGCTTGGTGGGACAGGACTACAATGAGCAGTTCTTC
.	TRBD1	TRBJ1-6	TRBV2	CARQGEDNSPLHF	TGTGCCAGACAGGGGGAAGATAATTCACCCCTCCACTTT
.	TRBD1	TRBJ2-2	TRBV24-1	CATSTHADRGFKGSGELFF	TGTGCCACCAGTACACATGCGGACAGGGGTTTTAAGGGATCCGGGGAGCTGTTTTTT
.	.	TRBJ1-5	TRBV19	CASTPLGNQPQHF	TGTGCCAGTACCCCACTCGGGAACCAGCCCCAGCATTTT
.	.	TRBJ2-2	TRBV11-3	CASSPTWAAETGELFF	TGTGCCAGCAGCCCGACCTGGGCTGCTGAAACCGGGGAGCTGTTTTTT
.	.	TRBJ1-5	TRBV10-1	CASTPYHSNQPQHF	TGCGCCAGCACCCCCTACCATAGCAATCAGCCCCAGCATTTT
.	.	TRBJ1-1	TRBV15	CATSRDRSGNTEAFF	TGTGCCACCAGCAGAGATCGGTCCGGTAACACTGAAGCTTTCTTT
.	.	TRBJ1-5	TRBV6-5	CASRTIDRTNQPQHF	TGTGCCAGCAGGACGATAGACAGGACAAATCAGCCCCAGCATTTT
few	.	TRBJ2-1	TRBV7-9	CASSSGENNEQFF	TGTGCCAGCAGCTCGGGGGAGAACAATGAGCAGTTCTTC
.	TRBD1	TRBJ2-2	TRBV7-2	CASSLAPGQGAYGELFF	TGTGCCAGCAGCCTAGCTCCGGGACAGGGGGCTTACGGGGAGCTGTTTTTT
few	TRBD2	TRBJ2-5	TRBV5-1	CASSLTAAGDQETQYF	TGCGCCAGCAGCTTGACTGCGGCGGGGGACCAAGAGACCCAGTACTTC
.	.	TRBJ1-6	TRBV19	CASSTAGGGDSPLHF	TGTGCCAGTAGTACTGCGGGGGGCGGGGATTCACCCCTCCACTTT
.	TRBD1	TRBJ1-4	TRBV2	CASSRRDRRANEKLFF	TGTGCCAGCAGTCGGAGGGACAGACGCGCTAATGAAAAACTGTTTTTT
.	.	TRBJ1-5	TRBV5-6	CASSYMDQPQHF	TGTGCCAGCAGCTACATGGATCAGCCCCAGCATTTT
.	.	TRBJ1-1	TRBV7-8	CASSLWGGGTEAFF	TGTGCCAGCAGCCTTTGGGGGGGAGGCACTGAAGCTTTCTTT
.	TRBD1	TRBJ2-1	TRBV13	CASSTRTGDDEQFF	TGTGCCAGCAGCACCCGGACAGGGGACGATGAGCAGTTCTTC
.	.	TRBJ2-7	TRBV5-4	CASSFGQVNPYEQYF	TGTGCCAGCAGCTTTGGGCAGGTGAACCCCTACGAGCAGTACTTC
once	TRBD1	TRBJ1-2	TRBV27	CASSLAAADRVSGYTF	TGTGCCAGCAGTTTGGCTGCTGCCGACAGGGTATCTGGCTACACCTTC
.	.	TRBJ1-2	TRBV24-1	CATRETGTSNYGYTF	TGTGCCACCAGGGAAACAGGCACCTCTAACTATGGCTACACCTTC
.	TRBD2	TRBJ2-7	TRBV9	CASSVSGGSSYEQYF	TGTGCCAGCAGCGTAAGCGGGGGGAGCTCCTACGAGCAGTACTTC
.	.	TRBJ2-2	TRBV9	CASSASGTGELFF	TGTGCCAGCAGCGCCTCAGGGACCGGGGAGCTGTTTTTT
.	.	TRBJ2-2	TRBV12-3/TRBV12-4	CASRTTSFGELFF	TGTGCCAGCAGGACTACTAGTTTCGGGGAGCTGTTTTTT
.	.	TRBJ2-2	TRBV9	CASSAGWATGELFF	TGTGCCAGCAGCGCAGGGTGGGCCACCGGGGAGCTGTTTTTT
few	.	TRBJ2-3	TRBV11-2	CASSSGTDTQYF	TGTGCCAGCAGCTCCGGCACAGATACGCAGTATTTT
.	.	TRBJ1-2	TRBV30	CAWSMSVANYGYTF	TGTGCCTGGAGTATGTCGGTGGCTAACTATGGCTACACCTTC
.	.	TRBJ2-5	TRBV5-4	CASSLDSPTGTQYF	TGTGCCAGCAGCTTGGACAGTCCCACCGGGACCCAGTACTTC
.	TRBD1	TRBJ2-7	TRBV7-9	CASRGQGEVEQYF	TGTGCCAGCAGAGGACAGGGAGAGGTCGAGCAGTACTTC